Reported below is one TCR beta chain. Its antigen is unidentified. The protocol was immunoSEQ multiplex PCR, while the TCRdb copy is restricted to in-frame clones and leaves out a portion. The table includes about 120,000 clones, roughly 90% detected once. These data are taken from a study of T cell responses to AZD1222 COVID-19 vaccine. Study results and limitations: A mostly white British donor set with more females was recruited, and clonal diversity was possibly underestimated. Spike-specific TCR breadth and depth were elevated following two AZD1222 doses.

From germline, CDR1 is SGHDT and CDR2 YYEEEE. This CDR3 contains 14 residues. With 2 bases removed from V and 2 bases from J, the gap between germline ends came to 8 bases. This receptor was taken from an adult who received the AZD1222 COVID-19 vaccine. The source was peripheral blood, collected 28 days after the second AZD1222 dose. This rearrangement joins TRBV5-6 to TRBJ2-1; D is uncertain. CDR3 coding DNA: TGTGCCAGCAGCTTCCCTTCTACCTACAATGAGCAGTTCTTC. Translating it yields CASSFPSTYNEQFF.